This T cell receptor (beta chain) was found in a study of high-grade serous ovarian cancer treatment subgroups (dated by TCRdb to the early 2020s). Context from the whole study: Sequencing yielded a mean of about 15,000 reads and 6,000 to 9,000 unique TCR beta rearrangements per sample. Under a laparoscopic triage algorithm, patients with high-grade serous ovarian cancer were grouped by complete gross resection or by neoadjuvant chemotherapy response, and the study profiled the TCR beta repertoires of these patients. Of the 30 patients in the cohort, approximately ten had no residual disease after primary surgery (R0), approximately ten were excellent NACT responders, and approximately ten were poor NACT responders. One primary tumor sample and two metastatic tumor samples were contributed by each patient, so that some 100 samples were obtained in total.

From a lookup of the germline V gene, CDR1 and CDR2 are LGHNA and YSLEER. A distance of 10 bases separates the germline ends of V and J, which lose 1 base and 0 bases respectively. The CDR3 sequence holds 16 residues, the cysteine and phenylalanine included. CDR3 DNA only is kept here, 48 bases in frame from base 1. The 100 or so tumor samples underwent high-throughput TCR profiling using ImmunoSEQ. The authors processed their data as follows. To measure repertoire diversity, the metrics used were richness (unique productive sequences), clonality, evenness and relatedness, and the Bhattacharyya coefficient was used to assess similarity between samples. Conclusions stayed consistent in a sensitivity analysis that left out TCRs with fewer than two reads. TCRdb took over this immuneACCESS table, retaining in-frame rearrangements with V and J assigned. Such tables are incomplete; in checked studies, under half of the missing clones stem from an unresolved V gene, and the remainder is unexplained. That table supplies the V and J calls and clone size; D and trimming were determined from the DNA. Within this sample are about 36,000 clones, with approximately 80% of them counted one time only. The top ten clones comprise 3% to 3.5% of the sample.

As concerns this clone: The specificity of this receptor is unknown. Per-base quality was not reported, and no clone a single base away is much larger than it.

What the study reported, not specific to this receptor: Repertoire similarity between tumors from the same patient ranged from 0.11 to 0.79, while tumors from different patients showed almost no similarity. TCR repertoire analyses were focused on CDR3, and CDR1 and CDR2 were not analyzed. Spatial information was not captured by bulk tumor TCR sequencing, so insight into HGSC tumor complexity and diversity was limited. TCR clonal relatedness showed a positive correlation with neoantigen level and a trend toward positive correlation with copy number variation and mutation load from whole-genome sequencing.

Tumor samples were collected prior to definitive surgery or chemotherapy. Genomic DNA was extracted by the MD Anderson Biospecimen Extraction Resource, and TCR sequencing was done by the MD Anderson Cancer Genomics Laboratory. Material: tumor tissue. The sequence derives from a human donor with high-grade serous ovarian cancer. The V and J segments used are TRBV4-3 and TRBJ1-3; the D gene is not confidently resolved. The CDR3 in this case is CASSQAPASSGNTIYF. The nucleotides are TGCGCCAGCAGCCAAGCCCCGGCGAGCTCTGGAAACACCATATATTTT.